Listed below are T cell receptor beta chains from one sample, sequenced in a study of response to subunit inactivated influenza vaccine. TCRdb re-analysed the RT-PCR reads in MiXCR, keeping a single row per CDR3 protein. The data contain approximately 700,000 distinct CDR3 sequences, about 15% of them singletons. Sample: PBMCs from blood, taken 11 to 12 days after vaccination. These receptor sequences come from a man aged 50-59 years who received an inactivated influenza vaccine. Each CDR3 is given with its conserved first and last residue. A D gene is named only where the DNA matches it firmly. Clone sizes are given selectively: once, few, many, or a class where the clone is expanded.

j_call: TRBJ1-2; d_call: TRBD1; clone_size: NA; v_call: TRBV18; cdr3_aa: CASSPVTGTGNYGYTF; cdr3_nt: TGTGCCAGCTCACCCGTGACCGGGACAGGGAATTATGGCTACACCTTC
j_call: TRBJ1-5; d_call: NA; clone_size: few; v_call: TRBV12-3/TRBV12-4; cdr3_aa: CASSSPGRGQPQHF; cdr3_nt: TGTGCCAGCAGTTCCCCTGGGAGGGGCCAGCCCCAGCATTTT
j_call: TRBJ2-5; d_call: NA; clone_size: few; v_call: TRBV6-5; cdr3_aa: CASSYEYQETQYF; cdr3_nt: TGTGCCAGCAGTTACGAGTACCAAGAGACCCAGTACTTC
j_call: TRBJ2-7; d_call: NA; clone_size: few; v_call: TRBV20-1; cdr3_aa: CSARPPAGFEQYF; cdr3_nt: TGCAGTGCTAGACCCCCCGCAGGGTTCGAGCAGTACTTC
j_call: TRBJ2-5; d_call: TRBD1; clone_size: many; v_call: TRBV5-1; cdr3_aa: CASSLEGTGEETQYF; cdr3_nt: TGCGCCAGCAGCTTGGAAGGGACAGGGGAAGAGACCCAGTACTTC
j_call: TRBJ2-3; d_call: NA; clone_size: NA; v_call: TRBV6-5; cdr3_aa: CASSYFRPTSTDTQYF; cdr3_nt: TGTGCCAGCAGTTACTTTCGGCCTACTAGCACAGATACGCAGTATTTT
j_call: TRBJ2-1; d_call: TRBD1; clone_size: NA; v_call: TRBV5-1; cdr3_aa: CASSQTGSWYNEQFF; cdr3_nt: TGCGCCAGCAGCCAGACAGGGTCATGGTACAATGAGCAGTTCTTC
j_call: TRBJ2-7; d_call: TRBD2; clone_size: NA; v_call: TRBV12-3/TRBV12-4; cdr3_aa: CASRTSGLSYEQYF; cdr3_nt: TGTGCCAGCAGGACTAGCGGCCTATCCTACGAGCAGTACTTC
j_call: TRBJ2-1; d_call: NA; clone_size: NA; v_call: TRBV24-1; cdr3_aa: CATSGTDPGTNINEQFF; cdr3_nt: TGTGCCACCAGTGGAACGGACCCCGGGACCAATATCAATGAGCAGTTCTTC
j_call: TRBJ2-7; d_call: TRBD2; clone_size: NA; v_call: TRBV6-5; cdr3_aa: CASSYSKRENNEQYF; cdr3_nt: TGTGCCAGCAGTTACTCGAAGCGGGAGAATAACGAGCAGTACTTC
j_call: TRBJ2-1; d_call: TRBD1; clone_size: few; v_call: TRBV6-1; cdr3_aa: CASEPRDRVNNEQFF; cdr3_nt: TGTGCCAGTGAACCCCGGGACAGGGTCAACAATGAGCAGTTCTTC
j_call: TRBJ2-3; d_call: NA; clone_size: many; v_call: TRBV24-1; cdr3_aa: CATSDPGGGPDTQYF; cdr3_nt: TGTGCCACCAGTGACCCAGGGGGGGGTCCAGATACGCAGTATTTT
j_call: TRBJ1-2; d_call: NA; clone_size: NA; v_call: TRBV28; cdr3_aa: CASSPGTRYGYTF; cdr3_nt: TGTGCCAGCAGTCCCGGGACAAGATATGGCTACACCTTC
j_call: TRBJ2-7; d_call: NA; clone_size: NA; v_call: TRBV20-1; cdr3_aa: CSARGTRAYEQYF; cdr3_nt: TGCAGTGCTAGGGGTACTAGGGCCTACGAGCAGTACTTC
j_call: TRBJ2-1; d_call: TRBD1; clone_size: NA; v_call: TRBV20-1; cdr3_aa: CSAPPRQGVGNEQFF; cdr3_nt: TGCAGTGCGCCCCCCCGACAGGGGGTAGGCAATGAGCAGTTCTTC